This is a list of T cell receptor beta chains from one sample in a study of blood T cell repertoires in COVID-19. Only in-frame clones appear in the TCRdb table, and some are missing; sequencing was by immunoSEQ multiplex PCR. Of roughly 330,000 clones in the sample, 70% to 90% are singletons; the top ten hold roughly 5%. The sample was PBMCs or T cells enriched from blood (not recorded which). Receptors originate from a woman between 25 and 40 years old who had recovered from COVID-19. CDR3s include the opening cysteine and the closing phenylalanine or tryptophan. Each record gives: clone size, D gene, V gene, J gene, CDR3 protein, CDR3 DNA. A D gene is named only where the DNA matches it firmly. Clone size is stated in some rows and not others, as once, few, many or a class when expanded.

>.|.|TRBV4-2|TRBJ1-1
CASSHPGAMNTEAFF
TGTGCCAGCAGCCACCCCGGAGCTATGAACACTGAAGCTTTCTTT
>.|.|TRBV7-2|TRBJ1-1
CASSPGHAGDTEAFF
TGTGCCAGCAGCCCCGGGCATGCGGGGGACACTGAAGCTTTCTTT
>.|TRBD1|TRBV6-5|TRBJ2-7
CASTSRTGLSYEQYF
TGTGCCAGCACGTCCCGGACAGGACTCTCCTACGAGCAGTACTTC
>.|.|TRBV7-8|TRBJ2-1
CASSYRSRTYNEQFF
TGTGCCAGCAGCTACAGGTCGAGGACCTACAATGAGCAGTTCTTC
>.|.|TRBV7-2|TRBJ1-6
CASSSQGINSPLHF
TGTGCCAGCAGCTCTCAGGGGATTAATTCACCCCTCCACTTT
>.|.|TRBV10-3|TRBJ2-6
CAISDNGRGANVLTF
TGTGCCATCAGTGATAATGGGAGGGGGGCCAACGTCCTGACTTTC
>.|.|TRBV21-1|TRBJ1-1
CASPYTPLALNTEAFF
TGTGCCAGCCCCTATACCCCCCTCGCTTTGAACACTGAAGCTTTCTTT
>.|.|TRBV6-1|TRBJ1-4
CASSDRASTNEKLFF
TGTGCCAGCAGTGACAGGGCTTCAACTAATGAAAAACTGTTTTTT
>.|TRBD2|TRBV19|TRBJ2-7
CASSQGWTSGDEQYF
TGTGCCAGTAGTCAGGGGTGGACTAGCGGTGACGAGCAGTACTTC
>few|.|TRBV28|TRBJ1-5
CASSSGGQPQHF
TGTGCCAGCAGTTCTGGAGGTCAGCCCCAGCATTTT
>.|TRBD1|TRBV6-5|TRBJ1-2
CASSNGGTGLDGYTF
TGTGCCAGCAGTAACGGTGGGACAGGGTTGGATGGCTACACCTTC